This record covers a single TCR beta chain. The sample comes from a study of T cells after yellow fever vaccination. Germline V gene lookup returns CDR1 SGDLS and CDR2 YYNGEE. The ends were cut back, 0 bases at V and 6 bases at J, with 10 bases in the middle. CDR3 length equals 14 residues. TCRdb used MiXCR to reprocess the 5' RACE reads, holding one entry per CDR3 protein. Of 610,000 or so distinct CDR3 sequences in the sample, 9% to 15% were seen once. This TCR derives from a man aged 25-45 years who received the YFV17D yellow fever vaccine. The material sequenced was PBMCs, taken on the day of the yellow fever booster vaccination. The J gene is TRBJ2-1, the V gene TRBV9, with D possibly being TRBD1 (6 bases). The CDR3 reads CASSVEGTPNEQFF. DNA for the CDR3: TGTGCCAGCAGCGTAGAGGGGACACCCAATGAGCAGTTCTTC.